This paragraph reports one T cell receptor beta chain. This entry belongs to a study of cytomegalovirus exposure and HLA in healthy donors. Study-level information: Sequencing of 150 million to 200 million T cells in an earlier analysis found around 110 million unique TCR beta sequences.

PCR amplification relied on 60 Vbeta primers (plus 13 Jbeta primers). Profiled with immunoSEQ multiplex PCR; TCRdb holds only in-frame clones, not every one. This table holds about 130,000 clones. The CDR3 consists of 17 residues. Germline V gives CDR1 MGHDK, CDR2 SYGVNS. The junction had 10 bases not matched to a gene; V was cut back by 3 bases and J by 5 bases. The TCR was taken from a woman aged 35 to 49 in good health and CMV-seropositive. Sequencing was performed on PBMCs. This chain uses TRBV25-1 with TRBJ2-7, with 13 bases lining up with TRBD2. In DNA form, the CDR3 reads TGTGCCAGCAGTGACGCCCCACTAGCGGGAGGGCCCCACGAGCAGTACTTC. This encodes CASSDAPLAGGPHEQYF.